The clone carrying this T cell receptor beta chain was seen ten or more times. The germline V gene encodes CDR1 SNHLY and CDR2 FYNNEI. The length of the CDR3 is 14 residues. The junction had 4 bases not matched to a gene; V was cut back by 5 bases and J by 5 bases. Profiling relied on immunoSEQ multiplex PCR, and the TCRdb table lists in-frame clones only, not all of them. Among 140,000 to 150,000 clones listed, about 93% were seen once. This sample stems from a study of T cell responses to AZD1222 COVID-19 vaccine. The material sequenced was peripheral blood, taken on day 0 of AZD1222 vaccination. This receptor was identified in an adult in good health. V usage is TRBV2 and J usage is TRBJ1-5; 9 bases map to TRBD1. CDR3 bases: TGTGCCAGCAGTCTCACAGGGGGCGATCAGCCCCAGCATTTT. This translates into CASSLTGGDQPQHF. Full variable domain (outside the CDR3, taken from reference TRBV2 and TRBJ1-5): EPEVTQTPSHQVTQMGQEVILRCVPISNHLYFYWYRQILGQKVEFLVSFYNNEISEKSEIFDDQFSVERPDGSNFTLKIRSTKLEDSAMYFCASSLTGGDQPQHFGDGTRLSIL.